The 30 T cell receptor beta chains given below trace back to one sample, sequenced in a study of blood T cell repertoires in COVID-19. TCRdb's copy holds only in-frame clones and misses some; the assay was immunoSEQ multiplex PCR. The sample carries more than 200,000 clones, roughly 80% recorded once. Sequencing was done on a sample of peripheral blood. The receptors derive from an elderly woman with acute or convalescent COVID-19.

The chain couples TRBV10-1 to TRBJ2-7; 11 bases fit TRBD2. The ends lost 6 bases at V and 2 bases at J; junction bases unmatched: 6. The germline V gene has CDR1 WNHNN and CDR2 SYGVQD (reference sequence). This CDR3 is 15 amino acids long. This CDR3 is CASSNTSGRAYEQYF. In DNA, the CDR3 is TGCGCCAGCAGCAACACTAGCGGGAGAGCCTACGAGCAGTACTTC.

The chain recombines TRBV4-1 with TRBJ1-5; TRBD1 agrees at 9 bases. There are 19 residues in the CDR3. Germline V CDR1 and CDR2: MGHRA, YSYEKL. With V trimmed by 4 bases and J by 4 bases, 17 bases remained unmatched. The CDR3 sequence is CASSRSLPIGQGPNQPQHF. DNA for the CDR3: TGCGCCAGCAGCCGCTCCCTCCCCATCGGACAGGGGCCTAATCAGCCCCAGCATTTT.

The genes are TRBV4-1 and TRBJ1-1; D call uncertain. V was clipped by 1 base and J by 1 base, with 19 bases between them. This CDR3 region has 18 residues. The germline CDR1 and CDR2 sequences are MGHRA and YSYEKL. The CDR3, as DNA: TGCGCCAGCAGCCAAGGGCAGGACTACAGATTTGGGAACACTGAAGCTTTCTTT. Translation gives CASSQGQDYRFGNTEAFF.

The CDR3 sequence: CASSLETGRGRTEAFF. Here the CDR3 DNA reads TGCGCCAGCAGCTTGGAGACGGGCCGTGGGAGAACTGAAGCTTTCTTT. The rearrangement links TRBV5-1 to TRBJ1-1; D not certain. In germline, CDR1 is SGHRS, CDR2 YFSETQ. The V gene lost 0 bases and the J gene lost 5 bases, with 17 bases spanning the gap. CDR3 length: 16 residues. The full variable domain, with the rest looked up from reference TRBV5-1 and TRBJ1-1, is KAGVTQTPRYLIKTRGQQVTLSCSPISGHRSVSWYQQTPGQGLQFLFEYFSETQRNKGNFPGRFSGRQFSNSRSEMNVSTLELGDSALYLCASSLETGRGRTEAFFGQGTRLTVV.

The J gene is TRBJ2-2, the V gene TRBV6-1; TRBD2 agrees at 7 bases. Trimming cost V 1 base and J 3 bases; bases outside gene matches: 5. This CDR3 is built from 16 residues. From germline, CDR1 is MNHNS and CDR2 SASEGT. The CDR3 here is CASSEVLATDTGELFF. The CDR3 DNA reads TGTGCCAGCAGTGAAGTACTAGCGACGGACACCGGGGAGCTGTTTTTT.

The CDR3 region has the DNA TGTGCCAGCAGCCTAACAGATACGCAGTATTTT. It translates to CASSLTDTQYF. The rearrangement uses TRBV11-3 and TRBJ2-3; D remains ambiguous. Trimming pared 5 bases from V and 3 bases from J, leaving 3 bases between. This CDR3 is 11 amino acids long. Germline-derived CDR1 and CDR2 are SGHNT and YENEEA.

The V and J genes are TRBV3-1 (or the pseudogene TRBV3-2) and TRBJ2-3, with TRBD2 identical over 11 bases. The trim removed 4 bases at V and 2 bases at J, leaving 2 bases unmatched. This CDR3 is 15 amino acids long. The germline V gene encodes CDR1 LGHDT and CDR2 YNNKEL (reference sequence). This CDR3 is CASSRLAGYTDTQYF. CDR3 sequence (DNA): TGTGCCAGCAGCCGACTAGCGGGGTACACAGATACGCAGTATTTT.

The chain has TRBV3-1 (or the pseudogene TRBV3-2) and TRBJ1-5; D is unclear. V lost 1 base and J 7 bases, leaving 8 bases between the germline ends. The V gene's germline CDR1 is LGHDT and CDR2 YNNKEL (reference sequence). The CDR3 spans 13 residues. The CDR3 DNA is TGTGCCAGCAGCCAAGGGAGTAGACAGCCCCAGCATTTT. Translating it yields CASSQGSRQPQHF.

The gene calls are TRBV9 and TRBJ1-5; D call uncertain. The CDR3 sequence is 18 residues long. Germline V lookup: CDR1 SGDLS, CDR2 YYNGEE. V shed 1 base and J shed 2 bases, with 19 bases lying between them. CDR3 residues: CASSVHPRAPPGNQPQHF. CDR3 in DNA: TGTGCCAGCAGCGTACATCCTAGAGCCCCTCCGGGCAATCAGCCCCAGCATTTT.

The CDR3 spells CASSFKAGGETQYF. The DNA for the CDR3 is TGTGCCAGCAGCTTTAAAGCAGGGGGAGAGACCCAGTACTTC. This chain links TRBV5-4 with TRBJ2-5, with TRBD1 matching over 7 bases. The ends lost 2 bases at V and 4 bases at J; junction bases unmatched: 5. This CDR3 is 14 amino acids long. The germline CDR1 and CDR2 sequences are SGHNT and YYREEE (reference sequence). Supplemented by reference TRBV5-4 and TRBJ2-5, the full variable domain reads ETGVTQSPTHLIKTRGQQVTLRCSSQSGHNTVSWYQQALGQGPQFIFQYYREEENGRGNFPPRFSGLQFPNYSSELNVNALELDDSALYLCASSFKAGGETQYFGPGTRLLVL.

The J gene is TRBJ2-7, the V gene TRBV21-1; TRBD2, as called in the table, went unchecked against the DNA. TRBV21-1 is given as a pseudogene. There are 13 residues in the CDR3. The chain's CDR3 is CASSKELAYEQYF. The CDR3 DNA sequence: TGTGCCAGCAGCAAGGAACTAGCGTACGAGCAGTACTTC.

V gene TRBV29-1 combines with J gene TRBJ1-2, with no clear D. Germline V gives CDR1 SQVTM, CDR2 ANQGSEA. The CDR3 is 12 amino acids. Trimming shortened V by 5 bases and J by 4 bases, and 11 bases separated the two germline ends. This CDR3 is CSVRLALYGYTF. As DNA, the CDR3 is TGCAGCGTTAGGTTAGCGCTCTATGGCTACACCTTC.

The CDR3 DNA reads TGTGCCAGCAGCCATTTCCCTAGCGGGATGGAAGAGCAGTTCTTC. Residues: CASSHFPSGMEEQFF. The chain links TRBV14 to TRBJ2-1; 9 nucleotides match TRBD2. Germline assignment: CDR1 SGHDN and CDR2 FVKESK. V lost 3 bases to trimming and J lost 10 bases; unmatched junction nucleotides: 10. CDR3 length equals 15 residues.

The CDR3 coding sequence is TGTGCCAGCAGCCCCCCTGGGGGAGGAGAAAAACTGTTTTTT. Translating it yields CASSPPGGGEKLFF. The chain couples TRBV9 to TRBJ1-4; D perhaps matches TRBD1 (5 bases). Trimming stripped 4 bases from V and 8 bases from J, with 15 bases between. The CDR3 loop spans 14 amino acids. Germline V gives CDR1 SGDLS, CDR2 YYNGEE.

The chain has TRBV3-1 (or the pseudogene TRBV3-2) and TRBJ2-1, with TRBD2 matching over 12 bases. This CDR3 comprises 17 residues. The V gene end was trimmed by 0 bases and the J gene end by 7 bases; junction bases not matched to a gene: 7. Per germline, CDR1 LGHDT and CDR2 YNNKEL (reference sequence). CDR3 nucleotide sequence: TGTGCCAGCAGCCAAGACGGACTAGCGGGGCGTCAAAATGAGCAGTTCTTC. This sequence encodes CASSQDGLAGRQNEQFF.

The genes are TRBV2 and TRBJ2-2, with 9 positions matching TRBD1. The CDR3 totals 16 residues. Looked up from germline, CDR1 is SNHLY and CDR2 is FYNNEI. V was pared by 5 bases and J by 0 bases, with 4 bases of the junction left unmatched. CDR3 nucleotide sequence: TGTGCCAGCAGTTATAGACAGGGGGCGAACACCGGGGAGCTGTTTTTT. Translation: CASSYRQGANTGELFF.

This chain uses TRBV20-1 with TRBJ1-2; 8 nucleotides match TRBD1. CDR1 DFQATT and CDR2 SNEGSKA come from the germline V gene (reference sequence). The CDR3 spans 14 residues. Trimming cost V 3 bases and J 4 bases; bases outside gene matches: 7. Here the CDR3 DNA reads TGCAGTGCTAGTACCGGGACAGGCGCCTATGGCTACACCTTC. Translating it yields CSASTGTGAYGYTF.

Only one count was recorded for this clone. The chain recombines TRBV25-1 with TRBJ1-2; D possibly corresponds to TRBD1 (5 bases). The germline CDR1 and CDR2 sequences are MGHDK and SYGVNS. This CDR3 has 14 residues. Trimming stripped 2 bases from V and 8 bases from J, with 15 bases between. CDR3 protein: CASSEPGAVDGYTF. In DNA form, the CDR3 reads TGTGCCAGCAGTGAACCTGGGGCAGTGGACGGCTACACCTTC.

This clone was detected only a few times. The chain links TRBV5-1 to TRBJ2-7, with 10 bases identical to TRBD2. This CDR3 is 15 amino acids long. V gave up 4 bases and J gave up 6 bases; unmatched junction bases: 10. CDR1 SGHRS and CDR2 YFSETQ come from the germline V gene. The CDR3 region has the DNA TGCGCCAGCAGCGCCTCTAGCGGGAGATGGAGCGAGCAGTACTTC. Translating gives CASSASSGRWSEQYF.

This clone has just a few counts. The junction departs from the called germline gene at one end, perhaps through a read error. The rearrangement links TRBV6-1 to TRBJ2-1, with D maybe TRBD2 (5 bases). The length of the CDR3 is 16 residues. Per germline, CDR1 MNHNS and CDR2 SASEGT. For the CDR3, the DNA is TGTGCCAGCAGGGAAGGGCTAGCCAGCTCCTACAATGAGCAGTTCTTC. Amino acids: CASREGLASSYNEQFF.

This chain connects TRBV4-3 to TRBJ2-5; 12 bases match TRBD1. V gave up 0 bases and J gave up 5 bases; unmatched junction bases: 4. Germline loops: CDR1 LGHNA, CDR2 YSLEER. The CDR3 has 16 residues. The CDR3 region is CASSQDIGTGGETQYF. The CDR3 DNA reads as TGCGCCAGCAGCCAAGATATTGGGACAGGGGGCGAGACCCAGTACTTC.

The chain links TRBV29-1 to TRBJ1-4; D possibly corresponds to TRBD1 (6 bases). The germline V gene has CDR1 SQVTM and CDR2 ANQGSEA. Between the trimmed V and J ends, which lost 6 bases and 5 bases, there was a span of 10 bases. CDR3 length equals 12 residues. The CDR3 DNA reads TGCAGCGTCCGGGACATCAATGAAAAACTGTTTTTT. Encoded protein: CSVRDINEKLFF.

This clone has a single count. The chain links TRBV28 to TRBJ2-7; maybe TRBD1 (7 bases). CDR3 length: 14 amino acids. V was pared by 7 bases and J by 1 base, with 14 bases between. Germline loops: CDR1 MDHEN, CDR2 SYDVKM. The CDR3 region is CASKGGTDSYEQYF. Written as DNA, the CDR3 is TGTGCCAGCAAAGGGGGGACAGATTCCTACGAGCAGTACTTC.

The chain recombines TRBV3-1 (or the pseudogene TRBV3-2) with TRBJ2-5, with D perhaps matching TRBD2 (6 bases). The V gene lost 4 bases and the J gene lost 2 bases, with 20 bases spanning the gap. This CDR3 has 17 amino acids. Germline CDR1 reads LGHDT; CDR2 reads YNNKEL (reference sequence). The DNA of the CDR3 is TGTGCCAGCAGCCTCTTCCGGTGGGCGGCGGGACAAGAGACCCAGTACTTC. Its protein product is CASSLFRWAAGQETQYF.

The V and J genes are TRBV28 and TRBJ1-5; tentative D call: TRBD1 (5 bases). There are 15 residues in the CDR3. The germline V gene has CDR1 MDHEN and CDR2 SYDVKM. The V and J ends lost 4 bases and 0 bases respectively, with 10 bases between them. The CDR3 sequence is CASSWGGSSNQPQHF. As DNA, the CDR3 is TGTGCCAGCAGTTGGGGGGGGAGTAGCAATCAGCCCCAGCATTTT.

The sample holds one count of this clone. This chain links TRBV6-1 with TRBJ2-1; TRBD2 agrees at 9 bases. This CDR3 is 17 amino acids long. The trim removed 4 bases at V and 7 bases at J, leaving 14 bases unmatched. The V gene's germline CDR1 is MNHNS and CDR2 SASEGT. The CDR3 region has the DNA TGTGCCAGCAGTGCCCCAACTGGGCGGGAGGGCCGTAATGAGCAGTTCTTC. As protein: CASSAPTGREGRNEQFF.

This chain uses TRBV5-4 with TRBJ1-1; possibly TRBD1 for D (5 bases). Germline CDR1 and CDR2: SGHNT and YYREEE (reference sequence). The V end was cut by 1 base, the J end by 6 bases, with 10 bases between. The CDR3 consists of 13 residues. The chain's CDR3 is CASSLLQVAEAFF. In nucleotides, the CDR3 is TGTGCCAGCAGCTTGTTACAGGTGGCTGAAGCTTTCTTT.

The chain joins TRBV7-3 to TRBJ2-7, with D tentatively TRBD2 (6 bases). The CDR3 spans 14 residues. Germline CDR1 and CDR2: SGHTA and FQGTGA. V lost 4 bases to trimming and J lost 6 bases, with 16 bases between them. The CDR3 bases are TGTGCCAGCAGCTCCGAACGGGAGTGGAGCGAGCAGTACTTC. Its translation is CASSSEREWSEQYF.

The rearrangement joins TRBV7-2 to TRBJ1-3; 7 positions agree with TRBD1. Germline CDR1 is SGHTA and CDR2 is FQGNSA. V was pared by 5 bases and J by 2 bases, with 6 bases of the junction left unmatched. The CDR3 totals 15 residues. In nucleotides, the CDR3 is TGTGCCAGCAGCCCTGGGACAGCCACTGGAAACACCATATATTTT. Translating it yields CASSPGTATGNTIYF.

The chain combines TRBV27 with TRBJ2-5, with D uncertain. The CDR3 covers 13 residues. Deletions cut 3 bases from V and 1 base from J, with 6 bases between. Germline V gene data show CDR1 as MNHEY and CDR2 as SMNVEV (reference sequence). CDR3 nucleotides: TGTGCCAGCAGTTTCGGGTCCCAAGAGACCCAGTACTTC. It translates to CASSFGSQETQYF.